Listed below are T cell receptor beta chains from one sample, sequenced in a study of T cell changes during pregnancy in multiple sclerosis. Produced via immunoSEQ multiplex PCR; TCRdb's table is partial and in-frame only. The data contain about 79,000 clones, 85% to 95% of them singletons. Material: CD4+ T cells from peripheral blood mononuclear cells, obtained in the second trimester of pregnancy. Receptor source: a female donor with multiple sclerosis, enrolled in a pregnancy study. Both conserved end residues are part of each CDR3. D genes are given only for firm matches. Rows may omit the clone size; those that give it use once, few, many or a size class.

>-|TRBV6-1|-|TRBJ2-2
CASSRNTGELFF
TGTGCCAGCAGCAGAAACACCGGGGAGCTGTTTTTT
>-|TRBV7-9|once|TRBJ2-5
CASSPMGHQETQYF
TGTGCCAGCAGCCCGATGGGGCATCAAGAGACCCAGTACTTC
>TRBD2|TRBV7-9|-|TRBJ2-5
CASSGKSGPTGRETQYF
TGTGCCAGCAGCGGAAAGAGTGGCCCTACCGGGAGGGAGACCCAGTACTTC
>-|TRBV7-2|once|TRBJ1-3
CASSSQQGNTIYF
TGTGCCAGCAGCTCACAACAGGGAAACACCATATATTTT
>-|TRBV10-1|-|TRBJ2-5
CASSEVVAGETQYF
TGCGCCAGCAGTGAGGTGGTGGCAGGGGAGACCCAGTACTTC
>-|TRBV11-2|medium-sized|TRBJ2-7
CASRYQSLVPEQYF
TGTGCCAGCAGATACCAATCGCTAGTCCCCGAGCAGTACTTC
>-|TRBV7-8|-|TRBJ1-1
CASSLGGMNTEAFF
TGTGCCAGCAGCTTAGGAGGGATGAACACTGAAGCTTTCTTT
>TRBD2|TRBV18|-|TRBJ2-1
CASSLPGGRGYNEQFF
TGTGCCAGCTCACTCCCCGGTGGGAGGGGATACAATGAGCAGTTCTTC
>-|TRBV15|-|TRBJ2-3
CATSRGEADTDTQYF
TGTGCCACCAGCAGAGGAGAGGCAGACACAGATACGCAGTATTTT
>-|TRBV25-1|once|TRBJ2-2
CASSDSRLANDGELFF
TGTGCCAGCAGTGATTCCCGGCTAGCTAATGACGGGGAGCTGTTTTTT
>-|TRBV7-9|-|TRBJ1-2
CAIQRGGAGYGYTF
TGTGCCATACAGAGAGGGGGGGCAGGCTATGGCTACACCTTC